This entry concerns a single T cell receptor (beta chain). Its antigen is not known. This record belongs to a study of cytomegalovirus exposure and HLA in healthy donors. Whole-study findings and limits: While the bulk of TCR sequences proved rare, some public TCRs turned up in many donors. By HLA locus, TCR association rates varied in a later analysis, with DRB1 showing the most and HLA-C the fewest. The listing of 150 to 200 TCR beta chains classed them as cytomegalovirus-associated.

This CDR3 has 13 residues. Trimming took off 4 bases at V and 1 base at J, with 7 bases between the two ends. In germline, CDR1 is MNHNS, CDR2 SASEGT. Vbeta (60) and Jbeta (13) primers were used in the PCR. Measured with immunoSEQ multiplex PCR; TCRdb has only the in-frame clones, and not every one. The data show 110,000 or so clones, 76% seen once. The sequence was collected from a woman aged 40-49 years in good health and CMV-seropositive. The sequenced sample consisted of PBMCs. The rearrangement joins TRBV6-1 to TRBJ1-1; D uncertain. CDR3 sequence reads: CASSGQENTEAFF. The CDR3 region has the DNA TGTGCCAGCAGTGGGCAGGAGAACACTGAAGCTTTCTTT.